This T cell receptor (beta chain) was identified during a study of breast tumors, draining lymph nodes, adjacent tissues (dated by TCRdb to 2016 to 2017). A note on the overall study: In breast cancer patients, the study compared the TCR beta repertoires of tumor, adjacent nontumor tissue and axillary lymph nodes. In human breast cancer, the study set out to assess how tumor, surrounding tissue and draining lymph node repertoires relate to one another and whether T cells might be exchanged between them. What the research found in general, with its limitations: Tumor and nontumor tissue repertoires were significantly more similar in luminal-like than in basal-like breast cancer. The data were considered consistent with the idea that most tumor T cells come from the lymph node and then expand in tumor tissue. Tumor T-cell repertoires showed less diversity than lymph node repertoires and more diversity than nontumor tissue repertoires, and tumor T-cell repertoires showed preferential V and J gene usage. The conclusion that tumor T cells originate in lymph nodes was framed as consistent with a hypothesis rather than directly demonstrated.

The CDR3 has 13 amino acids, counting the end cysteine and phenylalanine. Only the CDR3 portion is preserved as DNA: 39 bases, with reading frame beginning at the first base. Taken from the germline V gene, the CDR1 and CDR2 loops are SGHTA and FQGTGA. The sample was run on an Illumina HiSeq 2000. Multiplex PCR amplification was used to generate the TCR beta chain libraries. The amplified TCR beta chain products were analyzed by high-throughput sequencing. TCRdb trimmed public reads at Q25 via fastp, called clones via MiXCR and kept in-frame beta chains. Each entry is one CDR3 protein sequence, shown with its most common DNA and genes. Present in this sample are roughly 19,000 distinct CDR3 sequences, 50% of which were seen just once. The ten largest make up about 8% of the sample. To note about this clonotype: Its antigen target is currently unknown. A junction boundary mismatches the germline segment, possibly from a read error.

The sequence joins TRBV7-3 to TRBJ2-2; the D gene may be TRBD1 or TRBD2, since each aligns over 6 bases. Input material: breast tumor tissue. This receptor was identified in a female donor with breast cancer. Some clones in this sample may be carry-over from other donors' samples. CDR3 sequence: CVSSSPLTGGLSF. The DNA reads as follows: TGTGTCAGCAGCTCCCCTCTAACTGGGGGGCTGTCTTTT.